Sequencing of this T cell receptor (beta chain) was carried out in a study of cytomegalovirus exposure and HLA in healthy donors. Study as a whole: When 350 to 500 donors were genotyped, roughly 78% of them were found to fall in the Caucasian-associated ancestry cluster. Whole-study findings and limits: Later analysis identified a missense DCLRE1C variant that was linked to TCR beta V- and J-gene trimming. In a later analysis, 15,000 to 20,000 TCR beta sequences were associated with HLA alleles at 0.05 false discovery rate. Most of the CMV-associated TCR beta chains (in a later analysis) appeared to be HLA-restricted.

Amplification used 60 Vbeta primers and 13 Jbeta primers. Libraries were prepared by immunoSEQ multiplex PCR; TCRdb keeps only in-frame clonotypes and omits some of them. This sample has 200,000 to 250,000 clones; approximately 79% occur once, and the top ten carry 0.22%. With 4 bases clipped from V and 4 bases from J, the junction kept 3 bases outside the gene matches. Per the germline V gene, CDR1 is SNHLY and CDR2 is FYNNEI. The CDR3 loop spans 14 amino acids. As concerns this clone: Its matching antigen is unknown.

The TCR sequence derives from a girl aged 2-10 years in good health and CMV-seronegative. The sample was PBMCs. This rearrangement joins TRBV2 to TRBJ1-2, with TRBD1 matching over 10 bases. This chain's CDR3 is CASSGQGATYGYTF. CDR3 DNA: TGTGCCAGCAGTGGACAGGGGGCTACCTATGGCTACACCTTC.